This entry lists 14 T cell receptor beta chains sequenced from one sample in a study of blood T cells in healthy people across ages. Then a second PCR, running roughly 6 to 12 cycles, was carried out with a sample-barcoded 5' primer and a J-beta primer mix. One entry per CDR3 protein, called by TCRdb with MiXCR from the 5' RACE reads. The repertoire holds around 1,600,000 distinct CDR3 sequences, with about 42% as singletons. The source material was blood. All receptors come from a woman aged 18 to 35 in good health.

The chain is built from TRBV12-5 and TRBJ2-6; either TRBD1 or TRBD2 may fit D (5 bases each). V lost 1 base and J lost 4, with 11 bases in between. CDR1 LGHNT and CDR2 FRNRAP come from the germline V gene. CDR3 length: 16 residues. CDR3: CASGLGGGSGANVLTF. Written as DNA, the CDR3 is TGTGCTAGTGGTTTGGGTGGGGGATCAGGGGCCAACGTCCTGACTTTC.

The chain is built from TRBV29-1 and TRBJ1-1; D possibly corresponds to TRBD1 (5 bases). The length of the CDR3 is 13 residues. Germline values: CDR1 SQVTM, CDR2 ANQGSEA. V lost 0 bases and J lost 8, with 13 bases in between. The CDR3 region is CSVEENPGAEAFF. CDR3 sequence (DNA): TGCAGCGTTGAAGAGAACCCCGGGGCCGAAGCTTTCTTT.

This clonotype was detected a few times. The chain combines TRBV29-1 with TRBJ2-1; D gene uncertain. This CDR3 contains 15 residues. Between the trimmed V and J ends, which lost 7 bases and 0 bases, there was a span of 16 bases. The germline CDR1 and CDR2 sequences are SQVTM and ANQGSEA. The CDR3 bases are TGCAGCGGTAGGTCAGCCAGGAGCTCCTACAATGAGCAGTTCTTC. This sequence encodes CSGRSARSSYNEQFF.

This chain joins TRBV20-1 and TRBJ1-2; 10 positions agree with TRBD1. Germline V gives CDR1 DFQATT, CDR2 SNEGSKA (reference sequence). The CDR3 consists of 15 residues. V lost 0 bases to trimming and J lost 5 bases; unmatched junction nucleotides: 6. This CDR3 reads CSARDPGTGEYGYTF. The DNA of the CDR3 is TGCAGTGCTAGAGATCCCGGGACAGGGGAATATGGCTACACCTTC.

This clonotype was found a few times. The rearrangement links TRBV7-2 to TRBJ2-2; D ambiguous. V was shortened by 4 bases and J by 6 bases, with 15 bases between the two germline ends. This CDR3 spans 15 amino acids. Germline loops: CDR1 SGHTA, CDR2 FQGNSA. The CDR3 reads CASSSSRGGAGELFF. The CDR3 nucleotides read TGTGCCAGCAGCTCGTCTAGAGGTGGGGCCGGGGAGCTGTTTTTT.

This chain uses TRBV20-1 with TRBJ2-5, with 7 bases matching TRBD1. Per the germline V gene, CDR1 is DFQATT and CDR2 is SNEGSKA (reference sequence). There are 14 residues in the CDR3. J gave up 2 bases and V 5 bases, and 8 bases lay outside the gene matches. CDR3 region: CSASTRDRQETQYF. The DNA for the CDR3 is TGCAGTGCTTCTACCAGGGACAGACAAGAGACCCAGTACTTC.

V and J are TRBV7-2 and TRBJ2-4; 11 bases agree with TRBD2. The CDR3 is made up of 17 amino acids. CDR1 is SGHTA, CDR2 FQGNSA, per germline. Unmatched junction bases numbered 12, after V lost 5 bases and J lost 6 bases. The CDR3: CASSPLLAGGLGNIQYF. DNA for the CDR3: TGTGCCAGCAGCCCCCTTTTAGCGGGAGGGCTTGGAAACATTCAGTACTTC. Supplemented by reference TRBV7-2 and TRBJ2-4, the full variable domain reads GAGVSQSPSNKVTEKGKDVELRCDPISGHTALYWYRQSLGQGLEFLIYFQGNSAPDKSGLPSDRFSAERTGGSVSTLTIQRTQQEDSAVYLCASSPLLAGGLGNIQYFGAGTRLSVL.

This clonotype showed up many times. This chain connects TRBV7-2 to TRBJ2-7; 8 bases agree with TRBD2. The CDR3 has 14 residues. The germline CDR1 and CDR2 sequences are SGHTA and FQGNSA. V lost 6 bases to trimming and J lost 2 bases; unmatched junction nucleotides: 6. The CDR3 DNA reads TGTGCCAGCAGTCTTAGCGGGATTACCTACGAGCAGTACTTC. Protein: CASSLSGITYEQYF.

The gene calls are TRBV20-1 and TRBJ2-1; D perhaps matches TRBD1 (5 bases). Trimming stripped 6 bases from V and 4 bases from J, with 19 bases between. Germline V gene lookup returns CDR1 DFQATT and CDR2 SNEGSKA (reference sequence). CDR3 size: 15 residues. The CDR3 DNA reads TGCAGTGCCGTTGACGACAGACCCGTTTACAATGAGCAGTTCTTC. This codes for CSAVDDRPVYNEQFF.

V gene TRBV7-6 combines with J gene TRBJ2-2, with a tentative D call TRBD2 (6 bases). Trimming removed 9 bases at V and 6 bases at J, with 17 bases between. The germline V gene encodes CDR1 SGHVS and CDR2 FNYEAQ. The CDR3 totals 14 residues. CDR3 DNA sequence: TGTGCCAGTCGATCGGGGGAAGGATCCGGGGAGCTGTTTTTT. It is translated as CASRSGEGSGELFF.

The CDR3 nucleotides read TGTGCCAGCAGTTACTCGTGGACTGAAGCTTTCTTT. Translated, it gives CASSYSWTEAFF. The chain has TRBV6-2 or TRBV6-3 and TRBJ1-1; D remains unclear. The ends were cut back, 0 bases at V and 5 bases at J, with 4 bases in the middle. Germline V gene lookup returns CDR1 MNHEY and CDR2 SVGEGT. CDR3 length equals 12 residues.

The chain has TRBV7-2 and TRBJ1-1; D uncertain. The V and J ends lost 2 bases and 4 bases respectively, with 11 bases between them. Germline lookup yields CDR1 SGHTA and CDR2 FQGNSA. This CDR3 spans 14 amino acids. The DNA for the CDR3 is TGTGCCAGCAGCTTATTCTTACAGAGCACTGAAGCTTTCTTT. It yields the protein CASSLFLQSTEAFF.

This chain uses TRBV7-9 with TRBJ2-5; 12 positions match TRBD2. V lost 5 bases and J lost 11; bases outside the gene matches: 15. The CDR3 extends over 16 amino acids. Germline CDR1 is SEHNR and CDR2 is FQNEAQ (reference sequence). The DNA of the CDR3 is TGTGCCAGCAGCCCCCCTAGCGGGGGGGTCTCAAATGAGCAGTACTTC. It encodes CASSPPSGGVSNEQYF.

This chain uses TRBV20-1 with TRBJ2-3; 10 nucleotides line up with TRBD2. V dropped 1 base and J dropped 3; count of bases not matched to a gene: 4. The germline gives CDR1 DFQATT, CDR2 SNEGSKA (reference sequence). The CDR3 has 15 residues. CDR3: CSARAELAGTDTQYF. In DNA form, the CDR3 reads TGCAGTGCTAGAGCCGAACTAGCGGGGACAGATACGCAGTATTTT.